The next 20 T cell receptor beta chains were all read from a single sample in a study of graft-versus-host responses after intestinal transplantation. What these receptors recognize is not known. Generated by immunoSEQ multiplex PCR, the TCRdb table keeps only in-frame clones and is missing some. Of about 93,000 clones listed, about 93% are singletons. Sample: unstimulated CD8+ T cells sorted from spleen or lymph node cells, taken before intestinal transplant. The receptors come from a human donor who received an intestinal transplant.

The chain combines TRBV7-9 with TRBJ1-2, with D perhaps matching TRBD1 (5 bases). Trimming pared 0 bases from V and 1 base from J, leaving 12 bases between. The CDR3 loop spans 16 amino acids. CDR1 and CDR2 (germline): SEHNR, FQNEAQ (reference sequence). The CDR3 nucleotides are TGTGCCAGCAGCTTAGCGCTTGTACAGGTTAACTATGGCTACACCTTC. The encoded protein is CASSLALVQVNYGYTF.

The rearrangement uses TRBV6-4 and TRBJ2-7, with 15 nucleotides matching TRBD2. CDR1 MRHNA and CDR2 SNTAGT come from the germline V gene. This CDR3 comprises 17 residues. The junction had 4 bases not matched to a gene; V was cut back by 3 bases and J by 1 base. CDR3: CASSEIGTSGRSYEQYF. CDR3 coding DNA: TGTGCCAGCAGTGAAATAGGGACTAGCGGGAGGTCCTACGAGCAGTACTTC.

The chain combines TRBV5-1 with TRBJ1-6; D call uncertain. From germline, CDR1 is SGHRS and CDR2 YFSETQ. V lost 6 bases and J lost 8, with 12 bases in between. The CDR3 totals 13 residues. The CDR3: CASIIAGYSPLHF. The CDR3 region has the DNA TGCGCCAGCATCATCGCGGGATATTCACCCCTCCACTTT.

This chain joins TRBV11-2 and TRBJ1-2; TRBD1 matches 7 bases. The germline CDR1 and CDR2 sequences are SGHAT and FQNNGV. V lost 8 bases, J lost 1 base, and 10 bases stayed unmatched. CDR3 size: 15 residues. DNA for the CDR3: TGTGCCAGCCACGCGGGACAGTCACTTAACTATGGCTACACCTTC. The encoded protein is CASHAGQSLNYGYTF.

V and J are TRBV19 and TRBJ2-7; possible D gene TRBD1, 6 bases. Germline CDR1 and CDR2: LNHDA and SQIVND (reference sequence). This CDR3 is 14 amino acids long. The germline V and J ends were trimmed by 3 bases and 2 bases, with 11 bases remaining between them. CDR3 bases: TGTGCCAGTAGTATGGTGACAGGAGCCTACGAGCAGTACTTC. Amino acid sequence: CASSMVTGAYEQYF.

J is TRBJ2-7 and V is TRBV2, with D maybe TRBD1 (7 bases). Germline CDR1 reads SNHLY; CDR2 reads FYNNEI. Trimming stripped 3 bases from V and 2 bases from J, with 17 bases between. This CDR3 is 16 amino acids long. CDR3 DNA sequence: TGTGCCAGCAGTGATTGGAGGGGGCGGTTTCCCTACGAGCAGTACTTC. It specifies CASSDWRGRFPYEQYF. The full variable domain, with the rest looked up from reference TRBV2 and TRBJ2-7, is EPEVTQTPSHQVTQMGQEVILRCVPISNHLYFYWYRQILGQKVEFLVSFYNNEISEKSEIFDDQFSVERPDGSNFTLKIRSTKLEDSAMYFCASSDWRGRFPYEQYFGPGTRLTVT.

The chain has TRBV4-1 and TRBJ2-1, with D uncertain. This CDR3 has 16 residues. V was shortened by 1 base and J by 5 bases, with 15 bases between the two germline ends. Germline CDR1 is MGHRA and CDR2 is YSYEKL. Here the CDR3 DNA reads TGCGCCAGCAGCCAAGTAGCTATAAATAATCACAATGAGCAGTTCTTC. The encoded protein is CASSQVAINNHNEQFF.

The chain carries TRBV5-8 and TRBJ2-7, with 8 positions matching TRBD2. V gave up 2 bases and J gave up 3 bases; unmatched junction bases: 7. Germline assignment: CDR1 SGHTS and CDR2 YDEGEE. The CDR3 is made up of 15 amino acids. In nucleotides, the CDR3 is TGTGCCAGCAGCTTATCTCCTAGCGGGTTCTACGAGCAGTACTTC. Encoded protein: CASSLSPSGFYEQYF.

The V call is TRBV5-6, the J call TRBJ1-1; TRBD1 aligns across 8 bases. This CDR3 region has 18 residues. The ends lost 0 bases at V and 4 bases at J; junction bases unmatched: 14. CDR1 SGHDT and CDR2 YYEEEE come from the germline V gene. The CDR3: CASSLVSIGQGRFTEAFF. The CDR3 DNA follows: TGTGCCAGCAGCTTGGTGTCAATCGGACAGGGTAGGTTCACTGAAGCTTTCTTT. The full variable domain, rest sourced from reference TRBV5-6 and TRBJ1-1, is DAGVTQSPTHLIKTRGQQVTLRCSPKSGHDTVSWYQQALGQGPQFIFQYYEEEERQRGNFPDRFSGHQFPNYSSELNVNALLLGDSALYLCASSLVSIGQGRFTEAFFGQGTRLTVV.

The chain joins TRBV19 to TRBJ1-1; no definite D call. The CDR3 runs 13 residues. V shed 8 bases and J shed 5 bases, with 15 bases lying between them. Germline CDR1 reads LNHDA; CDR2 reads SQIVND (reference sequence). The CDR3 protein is CASASGRGTEAFF. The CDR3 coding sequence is TGTGCCAGTGCGTCGGGGAGAGGGACTGAAGCTTTCTTT.

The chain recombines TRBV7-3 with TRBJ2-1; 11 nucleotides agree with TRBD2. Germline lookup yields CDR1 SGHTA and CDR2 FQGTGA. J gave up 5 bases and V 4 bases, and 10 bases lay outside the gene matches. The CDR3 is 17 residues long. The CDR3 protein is CASSYESGLAGNNEQFF. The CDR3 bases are TGTGCCAGCAGCTACGAGAGCGGACTAGCGGGTAACAATGAGCAGTTCTTC.

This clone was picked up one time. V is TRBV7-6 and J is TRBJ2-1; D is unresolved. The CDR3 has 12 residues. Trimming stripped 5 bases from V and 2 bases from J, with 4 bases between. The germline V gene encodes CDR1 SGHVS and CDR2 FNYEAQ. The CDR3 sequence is CASSQTYNEQFF. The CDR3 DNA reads TGTGCCAGCAGCCAGACCTACAATGAGCAGTTCTTC.

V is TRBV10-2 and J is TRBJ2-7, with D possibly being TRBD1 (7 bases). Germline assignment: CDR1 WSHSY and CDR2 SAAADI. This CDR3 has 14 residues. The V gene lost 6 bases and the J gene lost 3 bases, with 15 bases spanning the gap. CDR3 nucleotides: TGCGCCAGCAGACCTCAGGGGGAGGTCTACGAGCAGTACTTC. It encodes CASRPQGEVYEQYF.

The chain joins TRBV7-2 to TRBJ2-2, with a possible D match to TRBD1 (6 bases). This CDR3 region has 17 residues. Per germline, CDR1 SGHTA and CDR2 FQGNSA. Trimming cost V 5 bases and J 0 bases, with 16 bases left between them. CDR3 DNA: TGTGCCAGCAGCGTAAGCCGGGACATGTCGAACACCGGGGAGCTGTTTTTT. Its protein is CASSVSRDMSNTGELFF.

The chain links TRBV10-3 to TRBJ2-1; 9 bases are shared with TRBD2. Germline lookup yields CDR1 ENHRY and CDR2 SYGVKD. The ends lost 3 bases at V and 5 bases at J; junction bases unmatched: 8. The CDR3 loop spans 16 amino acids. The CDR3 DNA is TGTGCCATCAGTGATACTAGCGGGCAAATGGACAATGAGCAGTTCTTC. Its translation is CAISDTSGQMDNEQFF.

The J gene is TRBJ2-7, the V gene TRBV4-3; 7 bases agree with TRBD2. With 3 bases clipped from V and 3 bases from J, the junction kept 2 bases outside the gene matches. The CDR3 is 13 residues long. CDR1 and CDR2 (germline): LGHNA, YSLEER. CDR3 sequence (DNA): TGCGCCAGCAGCCAGGCTAGCGGCTACGAGCAGTACTTC. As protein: CASSQASGYEQYF.

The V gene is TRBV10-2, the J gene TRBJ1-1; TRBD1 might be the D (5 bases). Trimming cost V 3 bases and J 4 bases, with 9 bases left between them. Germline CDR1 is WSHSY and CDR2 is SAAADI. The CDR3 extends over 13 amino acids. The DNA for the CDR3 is TGCGCCAGCAGTGACGGGGGACTCACTGAAGCTTTCTTT. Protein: CASSDGGLTEAFF.

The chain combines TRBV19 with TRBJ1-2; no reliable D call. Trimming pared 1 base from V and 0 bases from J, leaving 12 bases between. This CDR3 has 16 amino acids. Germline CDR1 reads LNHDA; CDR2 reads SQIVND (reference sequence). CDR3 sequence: CASSIGAHQANYGYTF. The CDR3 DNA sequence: TGTGCCAGTAGTATAGGGGCCCACCAAGCTAACTATGGCTACACCTTC.

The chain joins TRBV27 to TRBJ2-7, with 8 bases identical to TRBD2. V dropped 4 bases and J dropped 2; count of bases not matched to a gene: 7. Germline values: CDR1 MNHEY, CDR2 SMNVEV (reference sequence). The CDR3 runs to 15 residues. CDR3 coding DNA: TGTGCCAGCAGTTACACTAGCGGACCAACCTACGAGCAGTACTTC. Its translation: CASSYTSGPTYEQYF.

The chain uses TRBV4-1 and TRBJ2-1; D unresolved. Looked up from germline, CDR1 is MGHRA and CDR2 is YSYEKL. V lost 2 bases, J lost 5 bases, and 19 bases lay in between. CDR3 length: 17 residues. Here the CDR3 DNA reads TGCGCCAGCAGCCAACTTTCCACAGATCCCTCTCACAATGAGCAGTTCTTC. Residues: CASSQLSTDPSHNEQFF.